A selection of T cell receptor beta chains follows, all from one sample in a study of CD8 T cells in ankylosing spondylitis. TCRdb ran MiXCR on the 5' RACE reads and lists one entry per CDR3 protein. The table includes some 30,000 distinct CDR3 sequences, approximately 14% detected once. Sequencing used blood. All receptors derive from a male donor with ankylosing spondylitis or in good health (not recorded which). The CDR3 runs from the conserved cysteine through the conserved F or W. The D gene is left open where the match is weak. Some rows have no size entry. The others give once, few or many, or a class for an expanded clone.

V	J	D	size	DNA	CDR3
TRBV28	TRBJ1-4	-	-	-	CASSSSDTDEKLFF
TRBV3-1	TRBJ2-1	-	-	TGTGCCAGCAGCCAAATGTACAATGAGCAGTTCTTC	CASSQMYNEQFF
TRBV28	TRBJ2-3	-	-	TGTGCCAGCAGTTTAACGGGTGCTAGCACAGATACGCAGTATTTT	CASSLTGASTDTQYF
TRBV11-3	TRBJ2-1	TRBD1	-	TGTGCCAGCAGCGCCCGGACAGGGGCCTTGGTAGAGCAGTTCTTC	CASSARTGALVEQFF
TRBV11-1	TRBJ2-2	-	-	TGTGCCAGCCGTAAAGTGGGGCAACGGGAGCTGTTTTTT	CASRKVGQRELFF
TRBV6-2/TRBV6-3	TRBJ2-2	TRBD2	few	TGTGCCAGCAGTTACGGTGCGGGGGACCCTAGCGGGGAGCTGTTTTTT	CASSYGAGDPSGELFF
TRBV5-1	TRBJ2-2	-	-	TGCGCCAGCAGCTCGGGCACCGGGGAGCTGTTTTTT	CASSSGTGELFF
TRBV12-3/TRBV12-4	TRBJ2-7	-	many	TGTGCCAGCAGTTTAAGGATGTCGAAGGGGTTAGGCGAGCAGTACTTC	CASSLRMSKGLGEQYF
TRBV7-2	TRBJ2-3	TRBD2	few	TGTGCCAGCAGCCCGACGGGGGGGGACACAGATACGCAGTATTTT	CASSPTGGDTDTQYF
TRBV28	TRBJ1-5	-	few	TGTGCCAGCAAGCCAGGTGCGGGCAATCAGCCCCAGCATTTT	CASKPGAGNQPQHF
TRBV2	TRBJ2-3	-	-	TGTGCCAGCAGTCCGGCGGGCCGACGCACAGATACGCAGTATTTT	CASSPAGRRTDTQYF
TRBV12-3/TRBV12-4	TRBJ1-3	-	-	TGTGCCAGCAGTTTAGCGCCCGGCAGGATTACTGGAAACACCATATATTTT	CASSLAPGRITGNTIYF
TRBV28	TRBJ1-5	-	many	TGTGCCAGCAGGCGACAGTTCGGAAATCAGCCCCAGCATTTT	CASRRQFGNQPQHF
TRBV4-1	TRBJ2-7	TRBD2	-	TGCGCCAGCAGCCAATATACAGCGGGATTGGGTAGGGAGCAGTACTTC	CASSQYTAGLGREQYF
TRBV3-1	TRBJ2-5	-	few	TGTGCCAGCAGCCAAGAACGAGGATTCGAGACCCAGTACTTC	CASSQERGFETQYF
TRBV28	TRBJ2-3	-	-	TGTGCCACCGCTCCGACTAGCACAGATACGCAGTATTTT	CATAPTSTDTQYF
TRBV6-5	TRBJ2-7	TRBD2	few	TGTGCCAGCATGGTGTATACTAGCGGGTCCGGAGAGCAGTACTTC	CASMVYTSGSGEQYF
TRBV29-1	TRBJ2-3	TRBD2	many	TGCAGCGTTCTTGCGGGAGGGCCCTCAGATACGCAGTATTTT	CSVLAGGPSDTQYF
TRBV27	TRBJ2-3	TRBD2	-	TGTGCCAGCAGTTTAGCGGGAGGGTCCTCGGATACGCAGTATTTT	CASSLAGGSSDTQYF
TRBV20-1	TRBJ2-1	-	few	TGCAGCCCAAGTAGCGGCTCCTACAATGAGCAGTTCTTC	CSPSSGSYNEQFF
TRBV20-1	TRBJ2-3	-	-	TGCAGTGCTTGTGTTCGGGGGTACACAGATACGCAGTATTTT	CSACVRGYTDTQYF
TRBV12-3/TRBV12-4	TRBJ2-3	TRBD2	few	TGTGCCAGCAGTTTCAGGACTAGCGGCACAGATACGCAGTATTTT	CASSFRTSGTDTQYF
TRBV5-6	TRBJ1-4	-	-	TGTGCCAGCAGCTTGGTCCGGAATGAAAAACTGTTTTTT	CASSLVRNEKLFF
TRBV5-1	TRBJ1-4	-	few	TGCGCCAGCAGCTTTTCCACTAATGAAAAACTGTTTTTT	CASSFSTNEKLFF
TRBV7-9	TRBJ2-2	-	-	TGTGCCAGCAGCTTTCTCCCAGGGGATTACACCGGGGAGCTGTTTTTT	CASSFLPGDYTGELFF
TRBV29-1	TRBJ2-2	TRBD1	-	TGCAGCGCCGGGACAGGGGGAGGTACCGGGGAGCTGTTTTTT	CSAGTGGGTGELFF
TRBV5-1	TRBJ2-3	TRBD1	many	TGCGCCAGCAGCACCCGGACAGGGTTTGGAGATACGCAGTATTTT	CASSTRTGFGDTQYF
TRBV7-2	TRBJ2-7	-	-	TGTGCCAGCAGCTTAGAGGTTATTGAGTACGAGCAGTACTTC	CASSLEVIEYEQYF
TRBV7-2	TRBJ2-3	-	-	TGTGCCAGCAGCTCAACCCAGACTAGCACAGATACGCAGTATTTT	CASSSTQTSTDTQYF
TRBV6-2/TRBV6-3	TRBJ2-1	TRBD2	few	TGTGCCAGCAGTTACCCCCCAACCGGGACTATAGTTGATGAGCAGTTCTTC	CASSYPPTGTIVDEQFF
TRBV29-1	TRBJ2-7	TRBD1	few	TGCAGCGTCACCACAGGGGGCTCCTACGAGCAGTACTTC	CSVTTGGSYEQYF
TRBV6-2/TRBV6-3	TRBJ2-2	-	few	TGTGCCAGCAGTTACTCGAGGGGGGAGCTGTTTTTT	CASSYSRGELFF
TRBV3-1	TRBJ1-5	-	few	TGTGCCAGCAGTGTGGGAAATCAGCCCCAGCATTTT	CASSVGNQPQHF
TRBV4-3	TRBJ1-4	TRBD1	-	TGCGCCAGCAGCCATGGGGACAGCCAAAAACTGTTTTTT	CASSHGDSQKLFF
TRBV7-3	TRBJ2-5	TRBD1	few	TGTGCCAGCAGCGCACGACAGGGTCGGTGGGAGACCCAGTACTTC	CASSARQGRWETQYF
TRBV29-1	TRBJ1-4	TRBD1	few	TGCAGCGTAGCCGGGACAGGGAGTGAAAAACTGTTTTTT	CSVAGTGSEKLFF
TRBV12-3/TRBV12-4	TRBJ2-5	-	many	TGTGCCAGCAGCTCAACGCTAGCAGTTCAAGAGACCCAGTACTTC	CASSSTLAVQETQYF
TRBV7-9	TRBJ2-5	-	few	TGTGCCAGCAGCCCCCGGGCCCAAGAGACCCAGTACTTC	CASSPRAQETQYF
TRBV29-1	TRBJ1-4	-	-	TGCAGCGGGGGGGAGAAGAATGAAAAACTGTTTTTT	CSGGEKNEKLFF
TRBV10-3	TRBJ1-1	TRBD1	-	TGTGCCATCAGTCAGGGGGCGCGAGACACTGAAGCTTTCTTT	CAISQGARDTEAFF
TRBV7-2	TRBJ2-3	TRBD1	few	TGTGCCAGCAGCTTAGTAGGAGGACAGGGTGCAGATACGCAGTATTTT	CASSLVGGQGADTQYF
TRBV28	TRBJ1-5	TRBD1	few	TGTGCCAGCAGTTGGGGGACAGGGGATCAGCCCCAGCATTTT	CASSWGTGDQPQHF
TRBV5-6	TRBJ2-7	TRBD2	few	TGTGCCAGCAGTTTCGGACTAGCGGTCTACGAGCAGTACTTC	CASSFGLAVYEQYF
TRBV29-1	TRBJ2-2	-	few	TGCAGCGTTCGGAGGGGCAGTGGGGGCGTGAACACCGGGGAGCTGTTTTTT	CSVRRGSGGVNTGELFF
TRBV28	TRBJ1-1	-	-	TGTGCCAGCAGTGTAGGAAGAACCTGGACAGCGAACACTGAAGCTTTCTTT	CASSVGRTWTANTEAFF
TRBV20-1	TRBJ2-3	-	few	TGCAGTGCTAGCCCGACTAGTAAGGGGGATCAGGGAGATACGCAGTATTTT	CSASPTSKGDQGDTQYF
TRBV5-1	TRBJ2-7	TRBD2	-	TGCGCCAGCAGCTTGACGACTAGCGCATCCTACGAGCAGTACTTC	CASSLTTSASYEQYF
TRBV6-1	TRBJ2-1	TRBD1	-	TGTGCCAGCAGTGAAAATTTTATGGGACAGGGAACGTGGAATGAGCAGTTCTTC	CASSENFMGQGTWNEQFF
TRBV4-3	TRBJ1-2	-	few	TGCGCCAGCAGCCAAGTCGGTCTGAACTATGGCTACACCTTC	CASSQVGLNYGYTF
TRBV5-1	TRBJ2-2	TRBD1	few	TGCGCCAGCAGCTCGCACAGGGGAGAAGCGAGGACCGGGGAGCTGTTTTTT	CASSSHRGEARTGELFF
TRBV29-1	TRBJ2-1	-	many	TGCAGCGTTGAAGGGGACTACAATGAGCAGTTCTTC	CSVEGDYNEQFF
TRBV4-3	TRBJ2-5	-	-	TGCGCCAGCAGCCAAGATTTTCGGGAATTCCAAGAGACCCAGTACTTC	CASSQDFREFQETQYF
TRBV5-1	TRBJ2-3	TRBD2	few	TGCGCCAGCAGCTTGACTAGCGGCTTTTACACAGATACGCAGTATTTT	CASSLTSGFYTDTQYF
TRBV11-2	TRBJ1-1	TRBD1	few	TGTGCCAGCAGCTTAGCACAGGGGGGTACTGAAGCTTTCTTT	CASSLAQGGTEAFF
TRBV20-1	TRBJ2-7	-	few	TGCAGTGCTAGCCGGAGCTCCTACGAGCAGTACTTC	CSASRSSYEQYF
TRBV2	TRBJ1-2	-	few	TGTGCCAGCACTGCCAGAACCTCGTATGGCTACACCTTC	CASTARTSYGYTF